The 15 T cell receptor beta chains below were found in one sample sequenced in a study of T cells after yellow fever vaccination. TCRdb re-called the 5' RACE reads with MiXCR, one entry per CDR3 protein. The repertoire consists of almost 600,000 distinct CDR3 sequences, with about 13% occurring once and the leading ten covering roughly 13%. This material consisted of PBMCs, taken on the day of the yellow fever booster vaccination. The receptors were gathered from a man aged 25 to 40 who received the YFV17D yellow fever vaccine.

This clonotype was observed a few times. The chain links TRBV27 to TRBJ2-7; D is possibly TRBD1 or TRBD2 (5 bases each). Trimming removed 8 bases at V and 6 bases at J, with 20 bases between. There are 14 residues in the CDR3. Germline values: CDR1 MNHEY, CDR2 SMNVEV (reference sequence). CDR3 sequence reads: CASRPRDRRAEQYF. The CDR3 nucleotides read TGTGCCAGCCGACCCCGGGACCGACGGGCCGAGCAGTACTTC.

This clonotype turned up a few times. The gene calls are TRBV6-2 or TRBV6-3 and TRBJ1-2; 8 bases line up with TRBD1. The germline gives CDR1 MNHEY, CDR2 SVGEGT. This CDR3 is 11 amino acids long. Losses at the gene ends were 6 bases for V and 10 bases for J; bases not matched to a gene: 4. Here the CDR3 reads CASSRQGTYTF. In DNA, the CDR3 is TGTGCCAGCAGCCGACAGGGGACCTACACCTTC.

V gene TRBV6-1 combines with J gene TRBJ1-5; D remains ambiguous. V was pared by 2 bases and J by 2 bases, with 7 bases between. Germline loops: CDR1 MNHNS, CDR2 SASEGT. The CDR3 has 14 residues. CDR3 DNA: TGTGCCAGCAGTGAAACTAGGGGCAATCAGCCCCAGCATTTT. Protein: CASSETRGNQPQHF.

This clonotype has just a few counts. The rearrangement joins TRBV5-4 to TRBJ1-1, with D maybe TRBD1 (6 bases). Germline-derived CDR1 and CDR2 are SGHNT and YYREEE (reference sequence). The CDR3 loop spans 18 amino acids. V was cut by 0 bases and J by 10 bases, with 28 bases left in between. The CDR3 coding sequence is TGTGCCAGCAGCTTGGCATTGGGTAACAGGGACTCAGGGTCGGGAGCTTTCTTT. As protein: CASSLALGNRDSGSGAFF.

This clonotype was found a few times. The CDR3 DNA reads TGTGCCAGCAGTCCTGATAGCGGGAGTCGGTACGAGCAGTACTTC. Encoded protein: CASSPDSGSRYEQYF. V gene TRBV12-3 or TRBV12-4 combines with J gene TRBJ2-7, with TRBD2 identical over 9 bases. The V segment lost 5 bases and the J segment 4 bases; nucleotides outside the gene matches: 9. The CDR3 runs to 15 residues.

CDR3 DNA: TGTGCCAGTAGTATCTATTATCAGCCCCAGCATTTT. The encoded protein is CASSIYYQPQHF. The chain recombines TRBV19 with TRBJ1-5; D gene uncertain. Germline values: CDR1 LNHDA, CDR2 SQIVND (reference sequence). The CDR3 is made up of 12 amino acids. With 3 bases removed from V and 5 bases from J, the gap between germline ends came to 5 bases.

The rearrangement uses TRBV20-1 and TRBJ2-5, with D perhaps TRBD1 (5 bases). The germline V gene encodes CDR1 DFQATT and CDR2 SNEGSKA (reference sequence). The CDR3 has 14 amino acids. Trimming removed 0 bases at V and 5 bases at J, with 13 bases between. CDR3 sequence: CSARDLATVETQYF. DNA of the CDR3: TGCAGTGCTAGAGATCTCGCGACAGTTGAGACCCAGTACTTC.

In its sample, this clonotype was seen a few times. The chain recombines TRBV11-2 with TRBJ1-5; TRBD1 might be the D (5 bases). V lost 3 bases and J 7 bases, leaving 10 bases between the germline ends. The CDR3 runs 13 residues. Germline V gene sequence: CDR1 SGHAT, CDR2 FQNNGV. The CDR3 DNA reads as TGTGCCAGCAGCTTCCAAAGGGGACAGCCCCAGCATTTT. Its translation is CASSFQRGQPQHF. The variable domain in full, completed from reference TRBV11-2 and TRBJ1-5, reads EAGVAQSPRYKIIEKRQSVAFWCNPISGHATLYWYQQILGQGPKLLIQFQNNGVVDDSQLPKDRFSAERLKGVDSTLKIQPAKLEDSAVYLCASSFQRGQPQHFGDGTRLSIL.

In its sample, this clonotype was seen a few times. The V and J genes are TRBV30 and TRBJ2-2; 11 nucleotides line up with TRBD2. The CDR3 runs 15 residues. Germline V gene sequence: CDR1 GTSNPN, CDR2 SVGIG (reference sequence). The V gene end was trimmed by 2 bases and the J gene end by 5 bases; junction bases not matched to a gene: 4. This CDR3 is CAWSLAGGRTGELFF. Written as DNA, the CDR3 is TGTGCCTGGAGTCTAGCGGGAGGACGGACCGGGGAGCTGTTTTTT.

V and J are TRBV28 and TRBJ2-5, with D tentatively TRBD2 (5 bases). Trimming removed 4 bases at V and 4 bases at J, with 16 bases between. Per the germline V gene, CDR1 is MDHEN and CDR2 is SYDVKM. There are 15 residues in the CDR3. CDR3 nucleotides: TGTGCCAGCAGTTCCCCCGCCGCAAGCGGAGAGACCCAGTACTTC. As protein: CASSSPAASGETQYF.

This clonotype turned up a few times. J is TRBJ2-1 and V is TRBV10-3; 16 bases line up with TRBD2. Germline assignment: CDR1 ENHRY and CDR2 SYGVKD. The junction had 5 bases not matched to a gene; V was cut back by 5 bases and J by 1 base. The CDR3 spans 18 residues. CDR3 amino acids: CAISPGTSGRGSYNEQFF. Written as DNA, the CDR3 is TGTGCCATCAGTCCCGGGACTAGCGGGAGGGGATCCTACAATGAGCAGTTCTTC.

This rearrangement joins TRBV11-2 to TRBJ1-4; D is perhaps TRBD1 (6 bases). The CDR3 length is 14 residues. Germline V lookup: CDR1 SGHAT, CDR2 FQNNGV. The V gene lost 5 bases and the J gene lost 7 bases, with 14 bases spanning the gap. In nucleotides, the CDR3 is TGTGCCAGCAGCCTTACAGGGTCGTTTGAAAAACTGTTTTTT. Translation: CASSLTGSFEKLFF.

This clonotype was seen only a few times. The CDR3 region is CSATTGGSGANVLTF. The CDR3 coding sequence is TGCAGCGCGACAACAGGGGGCTCTGGGGCCAACGTCCTGACTTTC. The chain employs TRBV29-1 and TRBJ2-6; 8 bases match TRBD1. CDR1 is SQVTM and CDR2 is ANQGSEA in the germline V gene. This CDR3 has 15 amino acids. Trimming took 7 bases from V and 0 from J; bases not matched to a gene: 5.

This clonotype was seen only a few times. This chain links TRBV23-1 with TRBJ1-6; TRBD1 might be the D (6 bases). TRBV23-1 is given ORF status, its function remaining uncertain. Trimming pared 0 bases from V and 10 bases from J, leaving 22 bases between. The CDR3 is made up of 18 amino acids. The CDR3: CASSQSTVRGFIRSPLHF. CDR3 DNA sequence: TGCGCCAGCAGTCAATCTACCGTCAGGGGTTTTATAAGGTCACCCCTCCACTTT.

The chain uses TRBV5-1 and TRBJ1-1, with 11 nucleotides matching TRBD1. V shed 4 bases and J 5 bases; nucleotides not matched to a gene: 4. The CDR3 is 14 amino acids. Germline assignment: CDR1 SGHRS and CDR2 YFSETQ. The CDR3 here is CASSADRGLTEAFF. The CDR3 DNA follows: TGCGCCAGCAGCGCGGACAGGGGGCTTACTGAAGCTTTCTTT.